The sequence of this T cell receptor (beta chain) was determined in a study of cytomegalovirus exposure and HLA in healthy donors (dated by TCRdb to the late 2010s). Study-wide context: An earlier analysis of roughly 570 of the donors reported over 250 Gb of sequence data and some 110 million unique TCR beta sequences obtained from some 200 million T cells. An early release that covered some 640 HLA-typed donors contained approximately 300 gigabases of sequencing data and approximately 85 million unique TCR sequences. The genetic ancestry cluster associated with self-reported Caucasian donors included about 84% of the roughly 400 genotyped donors. The aim of the study was to test whether cataloging public T cell receptors could identify signatures of past pathogen exposure. The study used immunosequencing to profile the T cell repertoires of hundreds of subjects and linked those repertoires to cytomegalovirus serostatus. Besides the first cohort of roughly 660 subjects, a separate validation cohort made up of roughly 130 different subjects was used. High-throughput TCR immunosequencing, statistical association of individual TCRs with disease status, and machine learning were combined to predict cytomegalovirus infection status. In a later analysis, previously published TCR beta repertoires from 500 to 750 donors were re-analyzed and high-resolution HLA genotyping was added so that TCR occurrence patterns could be studied. In the later analysis, no new phenotypic data were used to find candidate immune exposures; instead, reliance was placed on TCR beta sequences and their occurrence across donors. In an earlier analysis of over 550 of the donors, high-throughput TCR beta sequencing was used to judge whether each TCR beta V gene segment behaved as functional or pseudogenic. Donor age, sex, ethnicity and CMV serostatus were compiled together with the repertoire data. A later genetic analysis used genome-wide SNP genotypes for about 65% of the 666 donors, treating that subset as a discovery cohort. Every repertoire in the discovery cohort had been generated on one and the same sequencing platform. HLA typing covered class I and class II loci at four-digit resolution. Typing coverage varied by locus: roughly 629-640 donors for A, B, C, DRB1 and DQB1; approximately 520 for DQA1; over 600 for DPA1; roughly 470 for DPB1. About five DR-DQ haplotypes were handled as single units for association and clustering, since linkage in the cohort was strong. Among some 410 genotyped donors of the cohort, an average of approximately 220,000 unique TCR beta nucleotide sequences was sequenced per donor, of which 15% to 20% were non-productive. The paper's findings and limits, for the study overall: The authors suggested that the approach could potentially be extended to other disease states and immunological phenotypes. When HLA alleles, especially DR and DQ, strongly co-occurred, attributing TCR associations to individual alleles was difficult. Immune exposure information for the cohort was limited to CMV serostatus. Some IMGT-functional V segments, including TRBV6-2 and TRBV6-3, could not be distinguished by the 87-base-pair reads and were therefore excluded. A cluster of highly shared sequence variants was judged likely to be a technical artifact of the sequencing pipeline. Specific HLA alleles were associated with 15,000 to 20,000 TCR beta sequences at a false discovery rate of 0.05 in a later analysis. The earlier analysis of about 600 of the donors excluded roughly 17 rarely observed V segments, including chromosome 9 orphons, because counts were too low. While some public TCRs were present in many individuals, most TCR sequences turned up only very rarely across donors. Linkage disequilibrium might explain the correlated functional status among segregating V segments, but an unknown experimental factor could not be ruled out. HLA typing was unavailable for some donors at each locus, so association tests used only the typed subset. In an earlier analysis of about 600 of the donors, most TCR beta V segments appeared in productive rearrangements about 87% or about 30% of the time, broadly matching IMGT annotations. The study gave a list of under 200 TCR beta chains associated with cytomegalovirus. A later analysis found that HLA-associated TCR beta chains were more clonally expanded and had lower generation probabilities than equally common non-associated chains. Three of the identified cytomegalovirus-associated TCR beta chains were confirmed in vitro to be specific for cytomegalovirus antigens. Cytomegalovirus status was reported to be diagnosed by the classifier with high specificity and sensitivity in both the original and validation cohorts. An association between a missense DCLRE1C variant and V-gene and J-gene trimming of TCR beta chains was found in a later genetic analysis and replicated in an independent cohort. Most CMV-associated TCR beta chains appeared to be HLA-restricted in a later analysis, and the HLA associations seemed to be driven largely by CMV exposure. The presence/absence analyses assumed that sequencing depth was roughly uniform across donors, and that assumption may not be true. According to a later genetic analysis, donors in an Asian-associated ancestry cluster had fewer N-insertions in productive TCRs than the approximately 670-donor mean. A later analysis found that TCR association rates varied across HLA loci, with DRB1 alleles showing the most associated TCRs and HLA-C alleles the fewest. A further reported finding was that TCR beta sequences accurately predicted the HLA-A and HLA-B alleles for most subjects in the first cohort. The cohort was sequenced for TCR beta chains only, and without alpha or paired-chain data the features that could be detected were limited. According to a later analysis, parvovirus B19, influenza, CMV and Epstein-Barr virus appeared linked to several top co-occurrence clusters.

A word on this clone: The clone's antigen remains unknown. No quality values exist for individual bases; no much larger clone is one base distant.

In total, approximately 700 healthy bone marrow donors made up the cohort. At the time of sampling, all cohort members were nominally healthy, though unrecorded immune exposures were likely present. The donor was CMV seropositive and was included in the group of 270 or so seropositive cohort members. A peripheral blood sample was collected from each donor, and TCR beta sequencing was performed on peripheral blood mononuclear cells. Genomic DNA extraction from the blood cell samples was performed with the Qiagen DNeasy Blood Extraction Kit. CDR1 and CDR2 (SGHVS, FNYEAQ) derive from the germline V gene. Taken from cysteine to phenylalanine, the CDR3 has 14 residues. Only the CDR3 portion is preserved as DNA: 42 bases, with reading frame beginning at the first base. The germline V and J ends show losses of 2 bases and 3 bases respectively, and no gene match explains 3 bases of the junction. The library was built by means of the immunoSEQ multiplex PCR assay. A mixture of 60 forward primers for TCR Vbeta segments and 13 reverse primers for TCR Jbeta segments was used in the multiplex PCR. The CDR3 region of rearranged TCR beta genes was amplified from genomic DNA by a multiplex PCR assay. The amplified TCR beta libraries were sequenced on the Illumina HiSeq System as 87-base-pair reads. For the original study's pipeline: A later analysis counted some 74 million unique TCR beta chains across the approximately 700 repertoires, and around 9.9 million of these chains were shared by at least two donors. To remove PCR and sequencing errors, raw reads were error-corrected and collapsed into unique sequences using a nearest-neighbor algorithm that merged closely related sequences. Alignment of CDR3 sequences to IMGT reference sequences was used to assign V, D and J gene segments. For a sequence to be retained, a match of at least six nucleotides to both a V gene segment and a J gene segment was required. A rearrangement counted as productive if the CDR3 had no stop codons and remained in frame with V and J, and every other rearrangement counted as non-productive. CDR3 was defined according to IMGT convention as the region running from the second conserved V-encoded cysteine to the conserved J-encoded phenylalanine. Sequences without an unambiguous match to a single V gene segment were excluded from the earlier analysis of 587 of the donors. An earlier analysis of a few hundred of the donors classified V segments as functional when productive rearrangements were above 56.7% and as segregating when the standard deviation between donors was above 5%. A statistical classification framework was developed to diagnose cytomegalovirus status using the catalog of TCR beta chain sequences. In a later analysis, TCR nucleotide sequences were compared against IMGT/GENE-DB human TR gene sequences so that V and J genes could be assigned. A later analysis assigned CDR3 sequences and most-parsimonious VDJ recombination scenarios with the TCRdist pipeline. A later analysis defined each TCR beta chain by its CDR3 amino acid sequence plus V-gene family, and excluded reads lacking a unique V-gene family. A later analysis removed 600 or so highly shared, low-generation-probability nucleotide sequences to deal with suspected cross-contamination and a sequencing artifact. A later analysis calculated a clonal expansion index for each public chain from normalized within-repertoire ranks of inferred template counts. In a later analysis, generation probabilities were computed with a VDJ recombination model fitted to out-of-frame rearrangements, and the resulting probabilities were checked against IGoR. In a later analysis, TCR-TCR, TCR-HLA and TCR-CMV co-occurrence was scored with hypergeometric tests, and a repertoire-size bias correction was applied to TCR pairs. False discovery rates were estimated in a later analysis by permuting HLA or CMV assignments 20 times. A later analysis grouped co-occurring TCRs with DBSCAN, adding TCRdist sequence similarity when clustering within HLA-allele-positive subsets. For co-occurrence clustering, repertoires with fewer than 30,000 or more than 120,000 public chains were excluded, along with roughly 5 repertoires with anomalous nucleotide sharing. TCRdb re-hosts the immuneACCESS table, in-frame sequences only. Its copies lack some clones; in the studies checked, an unresolved V gene accounts for under half of them, and the cause for the rest is not known. That table supplies the V and J calls and clone size; D and trimming were determined from the DNA. The sample yields roughly 72,000 clones; over 70% were counted once. The ten largest account for approximately 20% of the sample.

Sequencing was carried out using PBMCs. The source is a woman aged 40-49 years in good health and CMV-seropositive. The chain is assembled from TRBV7-6 and TRBJ2-5; a stretch of 7 junction bases matches TRBD1. The CDR3 here reads CASSLRGRKETQYF. In nucleotides, the sequence is TGTGCCAGCAGCTTAAGGGGGCGGAAAGAGACCCAGTACTTC.